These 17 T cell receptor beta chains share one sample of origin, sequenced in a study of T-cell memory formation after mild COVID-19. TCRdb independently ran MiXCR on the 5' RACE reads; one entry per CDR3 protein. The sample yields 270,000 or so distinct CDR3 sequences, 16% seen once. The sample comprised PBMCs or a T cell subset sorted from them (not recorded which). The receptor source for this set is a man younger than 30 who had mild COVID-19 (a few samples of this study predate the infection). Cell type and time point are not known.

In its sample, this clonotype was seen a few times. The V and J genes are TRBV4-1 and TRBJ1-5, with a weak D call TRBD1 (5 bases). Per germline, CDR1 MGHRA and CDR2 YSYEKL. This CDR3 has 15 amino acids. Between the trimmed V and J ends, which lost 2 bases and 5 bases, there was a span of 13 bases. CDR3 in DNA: TGCGCCAGCAGCCAATTAAGGACAATGTATCAGCCCCAGCATTTT. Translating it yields CASSQLRTMYQPQHF.

The CDR3 sequence: CASSLSREGETEAFF. CDR3 nucleotides: TGTGCCAGCAGTTTATCTCGGGAAGGGGAGACTGAAGCTTTCTTT. The chain has TRBV27 and TRBJ1-1, with a tentative D call TRBD1 (5 bases). CDR1 and CDR2 from the germline V gene are MNHEY and SMNVEV (reference sequence). CDR3 length equals 15 residues. Trimming took off 0 bases at V and 5 bases at J, with 13 bases between the two ends.

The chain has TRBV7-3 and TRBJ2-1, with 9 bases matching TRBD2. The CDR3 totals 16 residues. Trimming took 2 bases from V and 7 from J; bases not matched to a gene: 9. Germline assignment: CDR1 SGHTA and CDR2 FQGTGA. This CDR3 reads CASSLSSGASMNEQFF. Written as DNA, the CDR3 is TGTGCCAGCAGCTTATCTAGCGGGGCGAGTATGAATGAGCAGTTCTTC.

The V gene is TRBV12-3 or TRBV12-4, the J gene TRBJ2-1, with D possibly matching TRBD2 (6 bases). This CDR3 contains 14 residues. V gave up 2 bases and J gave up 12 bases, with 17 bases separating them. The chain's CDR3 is CASSLLRLASGQFF. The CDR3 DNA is TGTGCCAGCAGTTTACTCCGTCTAGCGTCGGGGCAGTTCTTC.

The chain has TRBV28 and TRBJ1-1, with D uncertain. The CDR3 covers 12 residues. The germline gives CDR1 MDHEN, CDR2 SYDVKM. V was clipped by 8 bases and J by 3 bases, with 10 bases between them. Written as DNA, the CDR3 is TGTGCCAGCCGGAAAGAAGACACTGAAGCTTTCTTT. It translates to CASRKEDTEAFF.

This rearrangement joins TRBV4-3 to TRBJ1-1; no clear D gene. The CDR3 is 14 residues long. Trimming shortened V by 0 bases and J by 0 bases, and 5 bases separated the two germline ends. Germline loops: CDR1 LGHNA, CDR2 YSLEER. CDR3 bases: TGCGCCAGCAGCCAAGATGGGCTGAACACTGAAGCTTTCTTT. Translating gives CASSQDGLNTEAFF.

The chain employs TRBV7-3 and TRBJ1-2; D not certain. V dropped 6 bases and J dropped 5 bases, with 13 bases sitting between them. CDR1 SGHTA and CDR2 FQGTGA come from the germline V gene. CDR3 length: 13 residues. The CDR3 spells CASSFDRTYGYTF. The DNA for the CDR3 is TGTGCCAGCAGTTTTGACCGCACGTATGGCTACACCTTC.

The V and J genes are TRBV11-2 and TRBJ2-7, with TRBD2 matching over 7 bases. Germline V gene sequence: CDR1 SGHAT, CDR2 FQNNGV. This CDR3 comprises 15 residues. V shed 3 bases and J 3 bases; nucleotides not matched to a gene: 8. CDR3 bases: TGTGCCAGCAGCTTGGCGCCCGGGACTAACTACGAGCAGTACGTC. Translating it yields CASSLAPGTNYEQYV.

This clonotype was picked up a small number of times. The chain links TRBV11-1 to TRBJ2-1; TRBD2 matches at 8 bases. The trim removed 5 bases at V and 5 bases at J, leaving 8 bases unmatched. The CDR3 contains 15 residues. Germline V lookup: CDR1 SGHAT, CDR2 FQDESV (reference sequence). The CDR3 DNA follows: TGTGCCAGCAGCCCAAGGACTAGCAAGGACAATGAGCAGTTCTTC. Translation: CASSPRTSKDNEQFF.

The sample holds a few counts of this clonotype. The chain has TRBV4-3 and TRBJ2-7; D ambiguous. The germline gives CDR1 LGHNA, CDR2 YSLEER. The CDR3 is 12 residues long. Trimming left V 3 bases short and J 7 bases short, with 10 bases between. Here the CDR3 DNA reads TGCGCCAGCAGCCACTTGACCACGGAGCAGTACGTC. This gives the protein CASSHLTTEQYV.

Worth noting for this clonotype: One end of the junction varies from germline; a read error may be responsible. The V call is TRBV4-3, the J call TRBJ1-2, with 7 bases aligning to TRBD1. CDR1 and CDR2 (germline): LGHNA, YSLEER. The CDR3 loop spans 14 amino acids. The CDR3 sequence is CASSEEGQSYGYTF. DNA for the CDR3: TGCGCCAGCAGCGAAGAGGGACAGAGCTATGGCTACACCTTC.

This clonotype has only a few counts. The CDR3 here is CATSRGRGEGENIQYF. In DNA, the CDR3 is TGTGCCACCAGCAGAGGACGGGGTGAGGGCGAAAACATTCAGTACTTC. V usage is TRBV15 and J usage is TRBJ2-4; the D gene is possibly TRBD2 (5 bases). The CDR3 has 16 residues. Per germline, CDR1 LNHNV and CDR2 YYDKDF (reference sequence). V shed 1 base and J shed 5 bases, with 15 bases lying between them.

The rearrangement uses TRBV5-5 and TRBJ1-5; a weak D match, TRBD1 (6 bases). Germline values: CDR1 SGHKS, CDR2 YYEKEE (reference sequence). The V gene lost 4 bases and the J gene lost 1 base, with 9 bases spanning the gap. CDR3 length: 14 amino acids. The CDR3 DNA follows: TGTGCCAGCAGCCCCGGACAGAGCAATCAGCCCCAGCATTTT. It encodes CASSPGQSNQPQHF.

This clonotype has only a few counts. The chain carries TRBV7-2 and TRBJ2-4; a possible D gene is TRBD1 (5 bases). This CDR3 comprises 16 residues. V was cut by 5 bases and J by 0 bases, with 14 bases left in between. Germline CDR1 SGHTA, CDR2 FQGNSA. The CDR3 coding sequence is TGTGCCAGCAGCAAAGACAGTCAACTAGCCAAAAACATTCAGTACTTC. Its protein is CASSKDSQLAKNIQYF.

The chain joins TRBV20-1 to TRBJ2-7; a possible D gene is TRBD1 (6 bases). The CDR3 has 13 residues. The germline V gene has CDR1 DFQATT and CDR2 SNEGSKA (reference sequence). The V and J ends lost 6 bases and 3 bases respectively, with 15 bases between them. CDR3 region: CSANKATGYEQYV. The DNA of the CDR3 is TGCAGTGCCAATAAAGCGACAGGCTACGAGCAGTACGTC.

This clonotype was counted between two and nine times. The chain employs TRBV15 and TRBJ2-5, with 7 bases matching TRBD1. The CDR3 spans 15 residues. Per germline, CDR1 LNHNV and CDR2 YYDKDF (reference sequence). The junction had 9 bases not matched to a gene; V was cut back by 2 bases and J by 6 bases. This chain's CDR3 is CATSRNVRDSQTQYF. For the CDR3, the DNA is TGTGCCACCAGCAGAAATGTCCGGGACAGCCAGACCCAGTACTTC.

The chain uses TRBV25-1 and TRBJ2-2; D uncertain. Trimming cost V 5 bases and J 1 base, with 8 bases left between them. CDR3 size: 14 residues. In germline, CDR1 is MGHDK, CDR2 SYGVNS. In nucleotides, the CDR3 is TGTGCCAGCAGTCGCCTAGGGAACACCGGGGAGCTGTTTTTT. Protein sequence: CASSRLGNTGELFF.